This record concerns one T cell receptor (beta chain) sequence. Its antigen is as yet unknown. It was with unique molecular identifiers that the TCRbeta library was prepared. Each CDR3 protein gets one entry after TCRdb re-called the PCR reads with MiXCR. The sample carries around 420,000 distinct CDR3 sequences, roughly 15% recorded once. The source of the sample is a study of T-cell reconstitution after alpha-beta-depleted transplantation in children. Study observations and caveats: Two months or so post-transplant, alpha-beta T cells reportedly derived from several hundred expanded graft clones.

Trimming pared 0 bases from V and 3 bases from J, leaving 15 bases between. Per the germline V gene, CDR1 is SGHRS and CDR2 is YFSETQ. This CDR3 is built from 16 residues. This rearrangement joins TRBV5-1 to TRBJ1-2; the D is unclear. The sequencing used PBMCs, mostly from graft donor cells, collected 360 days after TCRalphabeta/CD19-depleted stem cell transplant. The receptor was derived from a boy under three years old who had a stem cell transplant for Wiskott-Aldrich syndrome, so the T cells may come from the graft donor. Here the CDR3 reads CASSLGKKGLYYGYTF. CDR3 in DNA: TGCGCCAGCAGCTTGGGGAAGAAGGGTCTCTACTATGGCTACACCTTC.